Given below is one T cell receptor (beta chain) in context. Antigen specificity is unknown. The V gene's germline CDR1 is KGHSH and CDR2 LQKENI. The CDR3 totals 16 residues. J lost 4 bases, V lost 2 bases, and 9 bases had no gene match. Vbeta (60) and Jbeta (13) primers were used in the PCR. The assay was immunoSEQ multiplex PCR, and TCRdb's table has in-frame clones only and misses some. The sample has around 90,000 clones, 86% seen once. This entry is derived from a study of cytomegalovirus exposure and HLA in healthy donors. Findings and limits, study-wide: Cytomegalovirus status was reportedly diagnosed by the classifier with high sensitivity and specificity. HLA restriction was apparent for most CMV-associated TCR beta chains in a later analysis. Through in vitro validation, three CMV-associated chains were shown to be specific for CMV antigens.

The specimen was PBMCs. The receptor was isolated from a man aged 25-40 years in good health and CMV-seropositive. The chain has TRBV18 and TRBJ2-5; 8 bases map to TRBD2. CDR3: CASSPSLAGRGETQYF. The DNA of the CDR3 is TGTGCCAGCTCACCATCTTTAGCGGGAAGGGGAGAGACCCAGTACTTC.